This section outlines one T cell receptor beta chain sequence together with its context. The antigen remains undetermined. This specimen comes from a study of OX40 agonist ivuxolimab in advanced cancers. Across the study: Earlier anti-PD-1, anti-PD-L1 or anti-CTLA-4 therapy was permitted; about 39% had received some. Regarding the study as a whole: Circulating CD4+ and CD8+ T cells showed clonal expansion by week 6 at 0.1 to 3.0 mg/kg.

Profiled with immunoSEQ multiplex PCR; TCRdb holds only in-frame clones, not every one. The table records around 60,000 clones, around 89% of them present only once. V shed 0 bases and J shed 3 bases, with 21 bases lying between them. Germline CDR1 reads LGHNA; CDR2 reads YNFKEQ. This CDR3 is 19 amino acids long. The TCR sequence derives from an adult with an advanced solid tumor such as melanoma, head and neck, liver or kidney cancer. The chain combines TRBV4-2 with TRBJ2-1; no clear D. The source material was CD4+ or CD8+ T cells sorted from blood, sampled in a trial of the OX40 agonist ivuxolimab. In DNA form, the CDR3 reads TGTGCCAGCAGCCAAGAAAGTTTGTGGGATCGAACGCACTACAATGAGCAGTTCTTC. Translated, it gives CASSQESLWDRTHYNEQFF.